One sample yielded the 6 T cell receptor beta chains listed below, sequenced in a study of blood T cell repertoires in COVID-19. Only in-frame clones appear in the TCRdb table, and some are missing; sequencing was by immunoSEQ multiplex PCR. The table has 90,000 to 130,000 clones, 75% to 85% seen once. The sample consisted of peripheral blood. The source is a woman aged 55-69 years with acute or convalescent COVID-19.

The V call is TRBV27, the J call TRBJ1-5; D unclear. Looked up from germline, CDR1 is MNHEY and CDR2 is SMNVEV (reference sequence). V was pared by 6 bases and J by 4 bases, with 16 bases between. This CDR3 has 15 amino acids. The CDR3 sequence is CASSRGSGRNQPQHF. CDR3 coding DNA: TGTGCCAGCAGCCGTGGATCGGGTAGAAATCAGCCCCAGCATTTT.

The chain couples TRBV9 to TRBJ2-3; possibly TRBD2 for D (5 bases). Germline assignment: CDR1 SGDLS and CDR2 YYNGEE. The CDR3 runs 13 residues. The V end was cut by 0 bases, the J end by 5 bases, with 7 bases between. CDR3 residues: CASSVDRGDTQYF. The CDR3 bases are TGTGCCAGCAGCGTAGACCGGGGAGATACGCAGTATTTT.

This chain joins TRBV13 and TRBJ2-5; perhaps TRBD2 as D (7 bases). Trimming stripped 10 bases from V and 6 bases from J, with 18 bases between. Germline lookup yields CDR1 PRHDT and CDR2 FYEKMQ (reference sequence). The CDR3 has 13 residues. The DNA for the CDR3 is TGTGCCACGTCCGGAGGGAGGGGGAAGACCCAGTACTTC. This gives the protein CATSGGRGKTQYF.

V usage is TRBV6-5 and J usage is TRBJ1-2, with TRBD1 identical over 8 bases. The V segment lost 7 bases and the J segment 6 bases; nucleotides outside the gene matches: 13. This CDR3 spans 15 amino acids. Germline loops: CDR1 MNHEY, CDR2 SVGAGI. CDR3 sequence: CASNWVGRGQDGYTF. The CDR3 nucleotides read TGTGCCAGCAATTGGGTGGGCAGGGGGCAGGATGGCTACACCTTC.

The chain has TRBV13 and TRBJ2-2, with D possibly matching TRBD2 (5 bases). V shed 6 bases and J shed 5 bases, with 19 bases lying between them. The CDR3 has 16 residues. In germline, CDR1 is PRHDT, CDR2 FYEKMQ (reference sequence). The CDR3 sequence: CASSNGRGSLTGELFF. The CDR3 region has the DNA TGTGCCAGCAGTAACGGGCGTGGGAGTTTGACCGGGGAGCTGTTTTTT.

This clone was counted a single time. V is TRBV18 and J is TRBJ2-3, with 8 bases matching TRBD1. The V gene's germline CDR1 is KGHSH and CDR2 LQKENI. Trimming removed 2 bases from V and 0 bases from J; junction bases left unmatched: 4. The CDR3 is made up of 16 amino acids. CDR3 in DNA: TGTGCCAGCTCACCAAGGACAGGGAGTAGCACAGATACGCAGTATTTT. Translating gives CASSPRTGSSTDTQYF. Combining the CDR3 with reference TRBV18 and TRBJ2-3 gives the whole variable domain NAGVMQNPRHLVRRRGQEARLRCSPMKGHSHVYWYRQLPEEGLKFMVYLQKENIIDESGMPKERFSAEFPKEGPSILRIQQVVRGDSAAYFCASSPRTGSSTDTQYFGPGTRLTVL.